This passage covers 7 T cell receptor beta chains from one sample sequenced in a study of T cells in Graves' hyperthyroidism and ophthalmopathy. RNA transcripts served as the template for amplifying TCR beta CDR3 regions. First-round RT-PCR with HTBI primers amplified the TCR CDR3 region. TCRdb reanalysed the multiplex PCR reads using MiXCR and keeps one entry per CDR3 protein. The sample carries 45,000 to 55,000 distinct CDR3 sequences, roughly 50% recorded once. Sequenced: peripheral blood or thyroid tissue (not recorded which). These receptors originate from a man aged 18 to 29 with Graves' hyperthyroidism.

In nucleotides, the CDR3 is TGTGCCAGCAGTTCCACCGGGACTAGCGGGAACACCGGGGAGCTGTTTTTT. This gives the protein CASSSTGTSGNTGELFF. The rearrangement uses TRBV6-5 and TRBJ2-2, with 11 nucleotides matching TRBD2. The V gene's germline CDR1 is MNHEY and CDR2 SVGAGI. Germline trimming cut 4 bases from V and 1 base from J; bases unmatched to any gene: 5. The CDR3 length is 17 residues.

The V and J genes are TRBV10-3 and TRBJ1-5; D is possibly TRBD1 (6 bases). The CDR3 length is 13 residues. The ends were cut back, 6 bases at V and 4 bases at J, with 10 bases in the middle. Germline CDR1 reads ENHRY; CDR2 reads SYGVKD. The CDR3 coding sequence is TGTGCCATCAGCGGACAGCCAAATCAGCCCCAGCATTTT. Its protein is CAISGQPNQPQHF.

CDR3 sequence reads: CASSLRQEGFETQYF. The CDR3 nucleotides are TGTGCCAGCAGCTTGAGACAGGAGGGCTTCGAGACCCAGTACTTC. The V gene is TRBV7-6, the J gene TRBJ2-5; D tentatively reads TRBD1 or TRBD2 (6 bases each). CDR1 is SGHVS and CDR2 is FNYEAQ in the germline V gene. V lost 3 bases and J 5 bases, leaving 16 bases between the germline ends. The length of the CDR3 is 15 residues.

This chain joins TRBV20-1 and TRBJ1-2; TRBD1 matches 7 bases. Germline CDR1 reads DFQATT; CDR2 reads SNEGSKA (reference sequence). J was trimmed by 8 bases and V by 5 bases; bases with no gene match: 5. The CDR3 contains 11 residues. As DNA, the CDR3 is TGCAGTGCTCGAGGGGGCAGGGGCTACACCTTC. The encoded protein is CSARGGRGYTF.

This rearrangement joins TRBV7-2 to TRBJ1-5; D is possibly TRBD1 (6 bases). The germline V gene encodes CDR1 SGHTA and CDR2 FQGNSA. The CDR3 length is 12 residues. V lost 5 bases, J lost 5 bases, and 7 bases lay in between. CDR3 sequence reads: CASSRGDQPQHF. The CDR3 DNA reads as TGTGCCAGCAGCAGGGGGGATCAGCCCCAGCATTTT.

Many counts were recorded for this clonotype. The CDR3 loop reads CASSYGMAGELFF. The CDR3, as DNA: TGTGCCAGCAGTTACGGCATGGCCGGGGAGCTGTTTTTT. J is TRBJ2-2 and V is TRBV12-3 or TRBV12-4; D is ambiguous. The CDR3 is made up of 13 amino acids. V was pared by 4 bases and J by 6 bases, with 9 bases between.

In its sample, this clonotype was seen a few times. The V call is TRBV7-9, the J call TRBJ2-7; 9 bases are shared with TRBD2. V was pared by 5 bases and J by 3 bases, with 8 bases of the junction left unmatched. Germline V gene data show CDR1 as SEHNR and CDR2 as FQNEAQ (reference sequence). This CDR3 comprises 15 residues. The CDR3 region has the DNA TGTGCCAGCAGCGGGTTAGCGGGAGCGGACTACGAGCAGTACTTC. Translated, it gives CASSGLAGADYEQYF.